The clone carrying this TCR beta chain occurred once. These data belong to a study of chemoradiotherapy in HPV16-positive cancers. Method: immunoSEQ multiplex PCR; TCRdb's copy keeps in-frame clones and lacks some. The profile shows roughly 13,000 clones, under 85% of them singletons. CDR1 is SGHVS and CDR2 is FQNEAQ in the germline V gene. With 5 bases removed from V and 4 bases from J, the gap between germline ends came to 8 bases. CDR3 length equals 12 residues. The receptor comes from a human donor with HPV-associated anogenital cancer. V usage is TRBV7-8 and J usage is TRBJ2-5; D gene ambiguous. The material was obtained from a patient who underwent chemoradiotherapy. CDR3 region: CASSKLRETQYF. The CDR3, as DNA: TGTGCCAGCAGCAAACTCAGAGAGACCCAGTACTTC.